This T cell receptor (beta chain) stems from a study of CD8 T cells in ankylosing spondylitis. Study-level points and caveats: Characteristic of ankylosing spondylitis blood, it appeared, was a TCR beta motif comprising 7 to 9 highly homologous variants. Matched ankylosing spondylitis synovial fluid reportedly contained a significantly enriched population of disease-linked clones. Reactive arthritis synovial fluid and blood were previously reported to contain some motif variants. Clones linked to the disease showed a CD8+ phenotype. They occurred at relatively low frequencies in peripheral blood.

Details on this clonotype: What it recognizes is unknown.

The CDR3 covers 17 residues. Between the trimmed V and J ends, which lost 5 bases and 4 bases, there was a span of 20 bases. In germline, CDR1 is SGHTA, CDR2 FQGNSA. Quantitative molecular-barcoded 5'-RACE generated the TCR beta libraries. A single record per CDR3 protein comes from TCRdb applying MiXCR to the 5' RACE reads. This sample has about 840,000 distinct CDR3 sequences; 10% to 15% occur once, and the top ten carry approximately 0.46%. Sequenced sample: blood, either unsorted or a sorted T cell fraction (not recorded which). The V and J genes are TRBV7-2 and TRBJ2-2; D is ambiguous. The TCR sequence derives from a male donor with ankylosing spondylitis. The CDR3 loop is CASSARPHKETTGELFF. The CDR3 bases are TGTGCCAGCAGCGCCCGCCCTCACAAAGAAACCACCGGGGAGCTGTTTTTT.